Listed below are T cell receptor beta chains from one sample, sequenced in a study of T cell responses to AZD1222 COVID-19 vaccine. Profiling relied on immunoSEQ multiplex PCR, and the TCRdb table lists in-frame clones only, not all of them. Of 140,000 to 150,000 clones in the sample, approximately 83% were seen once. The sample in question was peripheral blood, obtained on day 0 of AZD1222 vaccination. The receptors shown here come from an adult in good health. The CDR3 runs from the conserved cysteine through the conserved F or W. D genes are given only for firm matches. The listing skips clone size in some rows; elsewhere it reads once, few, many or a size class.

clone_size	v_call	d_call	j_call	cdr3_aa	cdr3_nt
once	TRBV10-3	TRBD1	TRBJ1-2	CAITQDRGRYTF	TGTGCCATCACCCAGGACAGGGGTCGCTACACCTTC
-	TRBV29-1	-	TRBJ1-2	CSSGGYTF	TGCAGCTCGGGGGGCTACACCTTC
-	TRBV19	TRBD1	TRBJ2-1	CASNTQGVGEQFF	TGTGCCAGTAACACGCAGGGGGTTGGGGAGCAGTTCTTC
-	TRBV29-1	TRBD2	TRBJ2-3	CSAIAGARTDTQYF	TGCAGCGCTATAGCGGGGGCACGCACAGATACGCAGTATTTT
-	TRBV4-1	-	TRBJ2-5	CASSLYPPSGEYQETQYF	TGCGCCAGCAGCCTCTATCCCCCCAGCGGAGAGTACCAAGAGACCCAGTACTTC
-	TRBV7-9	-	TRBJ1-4	CASSLLADEKLFF	TGTGCCAGCAGCTTACTGGCGGATGAAAAACTGTTTTTT
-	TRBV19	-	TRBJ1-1	CASSIYTSGTEAFF	TGTGCCAGTAGTATCTATACTTCGGGGACTGAAGCTTTCTTT
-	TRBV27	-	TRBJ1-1	CASRKGNTEAFF	TGTGCCAGCAGAAAAGGGAACACTGAAGCTTTCTTT
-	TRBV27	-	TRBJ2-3	CASSSQSVLTDTQYF	TGTGCCAGCAGTTCCCAATCGGTCCTCACAGATACGCAGTATTTT
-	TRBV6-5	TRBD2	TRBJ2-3	CASSLAGADTQYF	TGTGCCAGCAGTCTAGCGGGAGCAGATACGCAGTATTTT
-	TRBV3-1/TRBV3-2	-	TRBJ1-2	CASSQDVGNYGYTF	TGTGCCAGCAGCCAAGATGTAGGGAACTATGGCTACACCTTC
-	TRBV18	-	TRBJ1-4	CASSPPSNEKLFF	TGTGCCAGCTCACCACCGTCTAATGAAAAACTGTTTTTT
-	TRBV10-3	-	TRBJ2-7	CAISDPLAGVDDEQYF	TGTGCCATCAGTGATCCCCTGGCAGGGGTCGACGACGAGCAGTACTTC
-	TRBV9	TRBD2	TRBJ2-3	CASNLIAGPDTQYF	TGTGCCAGCAACCTCATAGCGGGGCCAGATACGCAGTATTTT
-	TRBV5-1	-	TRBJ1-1	CASSWGSQGQVPTEAFF	TGCGCCAGCAGCTGGGGGTCGCAGGGGCAGGTTCCCACTGAAGCTTTCTTT
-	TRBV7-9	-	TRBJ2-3	CASMGLPLDTQYF	TGTGCCAGCATGGGGCTTCCGCTTGATACGCAGTATTTT
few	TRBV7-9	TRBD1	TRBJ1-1	CASSLQQGMGSTEAFF	TGTGCCAGCAGCCTCCAACAGGGGATGGGGAGCACTGAAGCTTTCTTT